The 30 T cell receptor beta chains in this list originate from one sample, sequenced in a study of T cell responses to AZD1222 COVID-19 vaccine. Using immunoSEQ multiplex PCR, the repertoire was profiled, and TCRdb retains in-frame clones only, with some absent. The sample yields 100,000 or so clones, just over 85% seen once. The sample consisted of peripheral blood, taken on day 0 of AZD1222 vaccination. The source is an adult in good health.

This clone has only one observation. The V gene is TRBV10-3, the J gene TRBJ1-2, with no clear D. Trimming removed 8 bases at V and 3 bases at J, with 19 bases between. Per the germline V gene, CDR1 is ENHRY and CDR2 is SYGVKD. The CDR3 is 15 residues long. This chain's CDR3 is CAIADRPPKDYGYTF. DNA for the CDR3: TGTGCCATCGCGGATCGACCCCCTAAAGACTATGGCTACACCTTC.

The chain links TRBV5-4 to TRBJ2-7; TRBD1 agrees at 7 bases. The CDR3 covers 15 residues. V lost 0 bases to trimming and J lost 1 base; unmatched junction nucleotides: 4. Germline V gene lookup returns CDR1 SGHNT and CDR2 YYREEE (reference sequence). This chain's CDR3 is CASSLGAGGSYEQYF. As DNA, the CDR3 is TGTGCCAGCAGCTTGGGGGCAGGGGGATCCTACGAGCAGTACTTC.

The rearrangement links TRBV11-2 to TRBJ2-1, with TRBD2 matching 9 bases. J gave up 6 bases and V 5 bases, and 11 bases lay outside the gene matches. The CDR3 extends over 16 amino acids. Germline CDR1 reads SGHAT; CDR2 reads FQNNGV. The CDR3 loop is CASSLRLQAGGNEQFF. For the CDR3, the DNA is TGTGCCAGCAGCCTCCGACTCCAAGCGGGAGGCAATGAGCAGTTCTTC. The full variable domain, with the rest looked up from reference TRBV11-2 and TRBJ2-1, is EAGVAQSPRYKIIEKRQSVAFWCNPISGHATLYWYQQILGQGPKLLIQFQNNGVVDDSQLPKDRFSAERLKGVDSTLKIQPAKLEDSAVYLCASSLRLQAGGNEQFFGPGTRLTVL.

This clone is a singleton in its sample. V and J are TRBV10-3 and TRBJ2-2, with D possibly matching TRBD1 (6 bases). CDR1 and CDR2 from the germline V gene are ENHRY and SYGVKD. The germline V and J ends were trimmed by 2 bases and 5 bases, with 18 bases remaining between them. The length of the CDR3 is 17 residues. CDR3 in DNA: TGTGCCATCAGTGAGGGAGAGACAGGCGAAGGGACCGGGGAGCTGTTTTTT. The encoded protein is CAISEGETGEGTGELFF.

This clone was picked up a small number of times. The chain employs TRBV19 and TRBJ1-2, with D unresolved. This CDR3 region has 14 residues. V was clipped by 1 base and J by 0 bases, with 6 bases between them. Germline V gives CDR1 LNHDA, CDR2 SQIVND (reference sequence). This CDR3 reads CASSIGATNYGYTF. The CDR3 DNA reads TGTGCCAGTAGTATAGGTGCAACTAACTATGGCTACACCTTC.

The rearrangement links TRBV6-2 or TRBV6-3 to TRBJ2-3; perhaps TRBD2 as D (5 bases). The germline V gene encodes CDR1 MNHEY and CDR2 SVGEGT. V was pared by 5 bases and J by 7 bases, with 16 bases between. The CDR3 is 14 amino acids. Written as DNA, the CDR3 is TGTGCCAGCAGTACCCCAAACCTCGGGAATACGCAGTATTTT. Amino acids: CASSTPNLGNTQYF.

The chain links TRBV29-1 to TRBJ1-5, with 7 positions matching TRBD1. CDR3 length: 14 residues. Germline V gives CDR1 SQVTM, CDR2 ANQGSEA. V dropped 6 bases and J dropped 0; count of bases not matched to a gene: 5. This chain's CDR3 is CSVVGTASNQPQHF. Written as DNA, the CDR3 is TGCAGCGTCGTCGGGACAGCTAGCAATCAGCCCCAGCATTTT. Full variable domain (outside the CDR3, taken from reference TRBV29-1 and TRBJ1-5): SAVISQKPSRDICQRGTSLTIQCQVDSQVTMMFWYRQQPGQSLTLIATANQGSEATYESGFVIDKFPISRPNLTFSTLTVSNMSPEDSSIYLCSVVGTASNQPQHFGDGTRLSIL.

The chain carries TRBV7-2 and TRBJ2-7; 9 bases map to TRBD2. This CDR3 has 15 residues. In germline, CDR1 is SGHTA, CDR2 FQGNSA. J was trimmed by 3 bases and V by 2 bases; bases with no gene match: 5. The CDR3 spells CASSLRATSGYEQYF. For the CDR3, the DNA is TGTGCCAGCAGCTTAAGAGCGACTAGCGGCTACGAGCAGTACTTC.

In its sample, this clone was seen once. The chain carries TRBV6-1 and TRBJ2-7, with D uncertain. CDR3 size: 13 residues. The germline V gene has CDR1 MNHNS and CDR2 SASEGT. Trimming shortened V by 1 base and J by 3 bases, and 7 bases separated the two germline ends. Written as DNA, the CDR3 is TGTGCCAGCAGTGAAGGGGTGCTCTACGAGCAGTACTTC. Its protein product is CASSEGVLYEQYF.

About this clone itself: The same CDR3 is also encoded by other DNA sequences in this sample. The rearrangement joins TRBV19 to TRBJ1-4; D not resolved. CDR3 length equals 13 residues. Germline V gene sequence: CDR1 LNHDA, CDR2 SQIVND (reference sequence). With 4 bases removed from V and 5 bases from J, the gap between germline ends came to 8 bases. CDR3 in amino acids: CASSNTENEKLFF. The CDR3, as DNA: TGTGCCAGTAGTAATACAGAGAATGAAAAACTGTTTTTT.

This chain's CDR3 is CASSLSAGADTQYF. The CDR3 DNA is TGTGCCAGCAGTTTATCGGCGGGAGCAGATACGCAGTATTTT. The rearrangement uses TRBV28 and TRBJ2-3; 7 bases are shared with TRBD2. The V segment lost 1 base and the J segment 4 bases; nucleotides outside the gene matches: 2. Germline values: CDR1 MDHEN, CDR2 SYDVKM. The CDR3 is 14 residues long.

The V call is TRBV28, the J call TRBJ1-1; D possibly corresponds to TRBD1 (5 bases). This CDR3 spans 16 amino acids. CDR1 is MDHEN and CDR2 is SYDVKM in the germline V gene. V was shortened by 3 bases and J by 1 base, with 15 bases between the two germline ends. The CDR3 bases are TGTGCCAGCAGTTTGGGGACCGGGCAAGGGAACACTGAAGCTTTCTTT. This translates into CASSLGTGQGNTEAFF.

This sequence joins TRBV7-8 and TRBJ2-1, with D unclear. Germline V gene sequence: CDR1 SGHVS, CDR2 FQNEAQ. V was shortened by 3 bases and J by 2 bases, with 20 bases between the two germline ends. This CDR3 is built from 18 residues. DNA for the CDR3: TGTGCCAGCAGCTTCTTTATCTCCCTCGGAGAGACCTACAATGAGCAGTTCTTC. This translates into CASSFFISLGETYNEQFF.

The chain combines TRBV27 with TRBJ2-7, with 9 bases matching TRBD1. This CDR3 comprises 16 residues. The V gene's germline CDR1 is MNHEY and CDR2 SMNVEV (reference sequence). J was trimmed by 8 bases and V by 6 bases; bases with no gene match: 17. The CDR3 reads CASRPEPGQGAGQQYF. The CDR3 coding sequence is TGTGCCAGCAGGCCTGAACCGGGACAGGGAGCTGGCCAGCAGTACTTC.

The chain employs TRBV27 and TRBJ2-1; 8 bases match TRBD2. CDR1 is MNHEY and CDR2 is SMNVEV in the germline V gene (reference sequence). The CDR3 length is 15 residues. Unmatched junction bases numbered 4, after V lost 6 bases and J lost 0 bases. The CDR3 DNA is TGTGCCAGCAGCCGCGGGGGGAGCTCCTACAATGAGCAGTTCTTC. Protein: CASSRGGSSYNEQFF.

The J gene is TRBJ1-3, the V gene TRBV5-1; no reliable D call. V was shortened by 4 bases and J by 4 bases, with 18 bases between the two germline ends. This CDR3 has 16 residues. CDR1 is SGHRS and CDR2 is YFSETQ in the germline V gene. The CDR3 is CASSVGPGNTGNTIYF. The CDR3 DNA reads TGCGCCAGCAGCGTTGGTCCCGGGAACACAGGAAACACCATATATTTT.

V is TRBV28 and J is TRBJ2-3, with D possibly being TRBD1 (5 bases). Deletions cut 6 bases from V and 3 bases from J, with 13 bases between. Germline loops: CDR1 MDHEN, CDR2 SYDVKM. The CDR3 contains 14 residues. The CDR3 loop is CASRLTDSTDTQYF. The CDR3 nucleotides are TGTGCCAGCAGGCTGACAGATTCTACAGATACGCAGTATTTT.

V and J are TRBV5-1 and TRBJ1-4; D is unclear. The CDR3 length is 13 residues. The V gene's germline CDR1 is SGHRS and CDR2 YFSETQ. With 4 bases removed from V and 0 bases from J, the gap between germline ends came to 4 bases. In DNA form, the CDR3 reads TGCGCCAGCAGCGAGGCAACTAATGAAAAACTGTTTTTT. Translation: CASSEATNEKLFF.

The chain is built from TRBV6-6 and TRBJ1-6; D is possibly TRBD1 (5 bases). Deletions cut 2 bases from V and 6 bases from J, with 11 bases between. This CDR3 has 15 residues. Germline V lookup: CDR1 MNHNY, CDR2 SVGAGI (reference sequence). CDR3 loop: CASSYELQVNSPLHF. DNA of the CDR3: TGTGCCAGCAGTTACGAGTTACAGGTTAATTCACCCCTCCACTTT.

V gene TRBV28 combines with J gene TRBJ2-7; perhaps TRBD2 as D (6 bases). Germline loops: CDR1 MDHEN, CDR2 SYDVKM. CDR3 length: 15 amino acids. The V gene lost 4 bases and the J gene lost 6 bases, with 19 bases spanning the gap. The CDR3, as DNA: TGTGCCAGCAGTTCCCCGGGGGTCGGGCGCGTCGAGCAGTACTTC. Its protein product is CASSSPGVGRVEQYF.

This clone has only a few counts. J is TRBJ2-1 and V is TRBV12-2; TRBD2 is the table's D call and was not checked against the DNA. TRBV12-2 is a pseudogene. CDR3 size: 17 residues. The CDR3 here is CASRLVTPGSLRDEQFF. The CDR3, as DNA: TGTGCAAGTCGCTTAGTCACGCCCGGGTCTCTGCGGGATGAGCAGTTCTTC.

The rearrangement joins TRBV27 to TRBJ1-2, with a tentative D call TRBD1 (5 bases). This CDR3 is 13 amino acids long. Trimming removed 4 bases from V and 0 bases from J, with 6 bases in between. Germline V gene lookup returns CDR1 MNHEY and CDR2 SMNVEV (reference sequence). The CDR3 loop is CASSSGANYGYTF. In DNA, the CDR3 is TGTGCCAGCAGTTCGGGGGCTAACTATGGCTACACCTTC.

The V gene is TRBV28, the J gene TRBJ2-7, with TRBD1 matching 7 bases. This CDR3 comprises 14 residues. Per the germline V gene, CDR1 is MDHEN and CDR2 is SYDVKM. V lost 1 base, J lost 3 bases, and 3 bases stayed unmatched. The CDR3 protein is CASSLSPGGYEQYF. The CDR3 nucleotides read TGTGCCAGCAGTTTATCGCCAGGGGGCTACGAGCAGTACTTC. The entire variable domain, with the rest obtained from reference TRBV28 and TRBJ2-7, is as follows: DVKVTQSSRYLVKRTGEKVFLECVQDMDHENMFWYRQDPGLGLRLIYFSYDVKMKEKGDIPEGYSVSREKKERFSLILESASTNQTSMYLCASSLSPGGYEQYFGPGTRLTVT.

The chain combines TRBV19 with TRBJ2-5; tentative D call: TRBD2 (5 bases). Germline CDR1 is LNHDA and CDR2 is SQIVND (reference sequence). There are 14 residues in the CDR3. The V end was cut by 3 bases, the J end by 5 bases, with 13 bases between. CDR3 loop: CASSIRGLRETQYF. The CDR3 DNA follows: TGTGCCAGTAGTATTCGGGGTCTCCGGGAGACCCAGTACTTC.

Here the CDR3 reads CASSFGPYNEQFF. The CDR3 DNA sequence: TGTGCCAGCAGTTTTGGACCATACAATGAGCAGTTCTTC. The chain carries TRBV27 and TRBJ2-1; D is unresolved. In germline, CDR1 is MNHEY, CDR2 SMNVEV (reference sequence). V was cut by 3 bases and J by 4 bases, with 7 bases left in between. This CDR3 contains 13 residues.

The chain couples TRBV12-3 or TRBV12-4 to TRBJ1-6; D not certain. The V end lost 1 base, the J end lost 7 bases, and 5 bases lay between the germline ends. This CDR3 contains 13 residues. The CDR3 DNA sequence: TGTGCCAGCAGTTTAGATGGAAATTCACCCCTCCACTTT. It codes for CASSLDGNSPLHF.

The chain joins TRBV11-2 to TRBJ1-2, with D perhaps matching TRBD1 (5 bases). Trimming cost V 5 bases and J 8 bases, with 12 bases left between them. The germline V gene encodes CDR1 SGHAT and CDR2 FQNNGV. The CDR3 contains 12 residues. CDR3 DNA sequence: TGTGCCAGCAGCGTCCTTAGGGGAGGCTACACCTTC. As protein: CASSVLRGGYTF. Filled out from reference TRBV11-2 and TRBJ1-2, the complete variable domain reads EAGVAQSPRYKIIEKRQSVAFWCNPISGHATLYWYQQILGQGPKLLIQFQNNGVVDDSQLPKDRFSAERLKGVDSTLKIQPAKLEDSAVYLCASSVLRGGYTFGSGTRLTVV.

The chain combines TRBV27 with TRBJ2-3; no definite D call. Trimming left V 6 bases short and J 2 bases short, with 18 bases between. The CDR3 runs to 16 residues. Per the germline V gene, CDR1 is MNHEY and CDR2 is SMNVEV (reference sequence). The CDR3 sequence: CASRPVRAYLTDTQYF. CDR3 DNA sequence: TGTGCCAGCAGACCCGTCCGGGCTTACCTCACAGATACGCAGTATTTT.

This chain connects TRBV18 to TRBJ1-1, with 7 bases matching TRBD1. The J segment lost 0 bases and the V segment lost 7 bases, leaving 8 bases of the junction unmatched. Per the germline V gene, CDR1 is KGHSH and CDR2 is LQKENI. The CDR3 is 15 amino acids. CDR3 DNA: TGTGCCAGCTTTTCCGGGACAGCCATGAACACTGAAGCTTTCTTT. Protein: CASFSGTAMNTEAFF.

The count of this clone is one. This chain joins TRBV28 and TRBJ1-2; TRBD1 agrees at 10 bases. This CDR3 is 13 amino acids long. V dropped 6 bases and J dropped 6; count of bases not matched to a gene: 4. Germline values: CDR1 MDHEN, CDR2 SYDVKM. The CDR3 reads CASSPDRGDGYTF. The CDR3 bases are TGTGCCAGCAGCCCGGACAGGGGGGATGGCTACACCTTC.